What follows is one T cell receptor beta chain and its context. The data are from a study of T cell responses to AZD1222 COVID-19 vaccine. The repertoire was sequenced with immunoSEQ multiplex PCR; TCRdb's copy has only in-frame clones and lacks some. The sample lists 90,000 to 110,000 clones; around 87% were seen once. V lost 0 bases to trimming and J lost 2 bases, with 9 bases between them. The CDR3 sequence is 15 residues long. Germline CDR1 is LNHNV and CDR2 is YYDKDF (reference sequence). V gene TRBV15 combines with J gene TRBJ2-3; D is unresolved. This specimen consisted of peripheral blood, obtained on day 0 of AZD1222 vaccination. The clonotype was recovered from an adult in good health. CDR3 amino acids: CATSRDSLTTDTQYF. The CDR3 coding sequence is TGTGCCACCAGCAGAGACTCTCTAACCACAGATACGCAGTATTTT.